Sequencing of this T cell receptor beta chain was carried out in a study of T cells in Graves' hyperthyroidism and ophthalmopathy. There were TCR beta CDR3 regions amplified from RNA transcripts. First-round RT-PCR targeting the TCR CDR3 was performed with the HTBI primer set. TCRdb ran MiXCR on the multiplex PCR reads and lists one entry per CDR3 protein. The table lists about 59,000 distinct CDR3 sequences, approximately 50% of them singletons. Losses at the gene ends were 4 bases for V and 2 bases for J; bases not matched to a gene: 8. Germline V CDR1 and CDR2: MGHRA, YSYEKL. CDR3 length equals 16 residues. This clonotype has ten or more counts.

V gene TRBV4-1 combines with J gene TRBJ2-7; 10 bases align to TRBD2. The specimen was blood. The sequence was collected from a woman aged 60-75 years with Graves' ophthalmopathy. This CDR3 reads CASSPQAGGPTYEQYF. The CDR3 region has the DNA TGCGCCAGCAGCCCCCAAGCGGGAGGGCCGACCTACGAGCAGTACTTC.